The 12 T cell receptor beta chains below were found in one sample sequenced in a study of T cells after yellow fever vaccination. TCRdb reprocessed the 5' RACE reads with MiXCR, giving one entry per CDR3 protein. The sample lists roughly 340,000 distinct CDR3 sequences; 4% were seen once. The sample was PBMCs, taken 5 days after the yellow fever booster vaccination. The receptors stem from a man between 18 and 35 years old who received the YFV17D yellow fever vaccine.

This clonotype was counted a few times. This chain connects TRBV4-1 to TRBJ2-4; 7 nucleotides match TRBD1. The V and J ends lost 1 base and 6 bases, in that order; junction bases with no gene match: 9. The CDR3 consists of 16 residues. CDR1 is MGHRA and CDR2 is YSYEKL in the germline V gene. The CDR3 loop reads CASSQGVLDRRNIQYF. The CDR3 DNA is TGCGCCAGCAGCCAAGGGGTGTTGGACAGGAGAAACATTCAGTACTTC.

This clonotype was seen at least ten times. The rearrangement joins TRBV4-1 to TRBJ2-1; D gene unclear. Trimming removed 5 bases at V and 3 bases at J, with 8 bases between. This CDR3 contains 13 residues. Germline CDR1 and CDR2: MGHRA and YSYEKL. CDR3 sequence (DNA): TGCGCCAGCAGCGGAGCCGGCTACAATGAGCAGTTCTTC. Translated, it gives CASSGAGYNEQFF.

This clonotype was counted at least ten times. The rearrangement links TRBV10-1 to TRBJ2-1; the D gene is possibly TRBD2 (7 bases). Looked up from germline, CDR1 is WNHNN and CDR2 is SYGVQD (reference sequence). The CDR3 has 19 amino acids. Trimming took 3 bases from V and 0 from J, leaving 21 bases between them. The CDR3 DNA sequence: TGCGCCAGCAGTGAAGCCCCGGGGGGCTCTAAACTCTCCTACAATGAGCAGTTCTTC. It encodes CASSEAPGGSKLSYNEQFF.

The chain couples TRBV28 to TRBJ1-2; no definite D call. The V and J ends lost 6 bases and 7 bases respectively, with 12 bases between them. This CDR3 has 12 residues. Germline CDR1 MDHEN, CDR2 SYDVKM. CDR3 region: CASRQPLGGYTF. CDR3 bases: TGTGCCAGCAGACAGCCCCTCGGTGGCTACACCTTC.

This clonotype was counted between two and nine times. The genes are TRBV18 and TRBJ2-6; weak D call: TRBD2 (5 bases). Trimming removed 7 bases from V and 0 bases from J, with 10 bases in between. The V gene's germline CDR1 is KGHSH and CDR2 LQKENI. The CDR3 spans 15 residues. The CDR3 nucleotides read TGTGCCAGCTTGGAGGAGATCTCTGGGGCCAACGTCCTGACTTTC. It is translated as CASLEEISGANVLTF.

The V call is TRBV23-1, the J call TRBJ2-1; 9 nucleotides agree with TRBD1. TRBV23-1 is an ORF, with its function uncertain. The length of the CDR3 is 16 residues. Trimming cost V 0 bases and J 7 bases; bases outside gene matches: 7. CDR3 nucleotides: TGCGCCAGCAGTCAATCTGTGGACAGGGGAAGGAATGAGCAGTTCTTC. Translated: CASSQSVDRGRNEQFF.

The sample holds many counts of this clonotype. This chain connects TRBV12-3 or TRBV12-4 to TRBJ2-1; D unclear. Trimming cost V 1 base and J 5 bases, with 12 bases left between them. The CDR3 consists of 15 residues. The chain's CDR3 is CASSLGWQNHNEQFF. In DNA form, the CDR3 reads TGTGCCAGCAGTTTAGGATGGCAAAACCACAATGAGCAGTTCTTC.

This clonotype was seen a handful of times. CDR3 protein: CASSQESRRDQPQHF. The CDR3 coding sequence is TGCGCCAGCAGCCAAGAAAGCAGGCGGGATCAGCCCCAGCATTTT. The gene calls are TRBV4-3 and TRBJ1-5; D is ambiguous. Germline V gene sequence: CDR1 LGHNA, CDR2 YSLEER. The V end lost 0 bases, the J end lost 5 bases, and 11 bases lay between the germline ends. The CDR3 totals 15 residues.

The chain couples TRBV12-3 or TRBV12-4 to TRBJ1-2; TRBD1 might be the D (6 bases). The CDR3 is made up of 14 amino acids. V lost 7 bases and J lost 6, with 18 bases in between. Here the CDR3 DNA reads TGTGCCAGCACCTTAAACAGGGAGGCCGATGGCTACACCTTC. This gives the protein CASTLNREADGYTF.

J is TRBJ2-2 and V is TRBV2, with D hard to call. Germline V gene data show CDR1 as SNHLY and CDR2 as FYNNEI. Trimming shortened V by 3 bases and J by 4 bases, and 6 bases separated the two germline ends. This CDR3 is 13 amino acids long. The CDR3 here is CASSDHGTGELFF. In DNA, the CDR3 is TGTGCCAGCAGTGACCATGGCACCGGGGAGCTGTTTTTT. The full variable domain, completed using reference TRBV2 and TRBJ2-2, is EPEVTQTPSHQVTQMGQEVILRCVPISNHLYFYWYRQILGQKVEFLVSFYNNEISEKSEIFDDQFSVERPDGSNFTLKIRSTKLEDSAMYFCASSDHGTGELFFGEGSRLTVL.

The rearrangement links TRBV5-1 to TRBJ1-6; D not certain. V shed 0 bases and J shed 11 bases, with 6 bases lying between them. Germline V CDR1 and CDR2: SGHRS, YFSETQ. The CDR3 covers 12 residues. CDR3 sequence reads: CASSLGAPPLHF. The CDR3 coding sequence is TGCGCCAGCAGCTTGGGAGCCCCACCCCTCCACTTT.

This clonotype was observed a few times. The rearrangement uses TRBV11-1 and TRBJ2-2; 10 nucleotides line up with TRBD2. This CDR3 has 16 residues. The V gene end was trimmed by 4 bases and the J gene end by 4 bases; junction bases not matched to a gene: 6. Germline assignment: CDR1 SGHAT and CDR2 FQDESV (reference sequence). For the CDR3, the DNA is TGTGCCAGCAGCTCTCCGACTAGCGGGTTCACCGGGGAGCTGTTTTTT. Its translation: CASSSPTSGFTGELFF.